This TCR beta chain appears in the sequencing data of a study of blood T cell repertoires in COVID-19. Authors' data handling: Scientists estimated how many nucleated cells there were by amplifying reference gene primers. The repertoire was sequenced with immunoSEQ multiplex PCR; TCRdb's copy has only in-frame clones and lacks some. V and J calls and clone size are copied from that table; D and trimming were computed from the DNA. The data contain under 350,000 clones, around nine tenths of them seen just once; the ten biggest clones take up approximately 4.3%. The source is a man aged 40-49 years with acute or convalescent COVID-19. Sequenced: peripheral blood.

CDR3 nucleotides: TGCGCCAGCAGCTTTTCCCTTAATGAGCAGTTCTTC. Protein sequence: CASSFSLNEQFF. The chain joins TRBV5-1 to TRBJ2-1; D gene ambiguous. This CDR3 spans 12 amino acids. Per the germline V gene, CDR1 is SGHRS and CDR2 is YFSETQ. The ends were cut back, 2 bases at V and 7 bases at J, with 7 bases in the middle.